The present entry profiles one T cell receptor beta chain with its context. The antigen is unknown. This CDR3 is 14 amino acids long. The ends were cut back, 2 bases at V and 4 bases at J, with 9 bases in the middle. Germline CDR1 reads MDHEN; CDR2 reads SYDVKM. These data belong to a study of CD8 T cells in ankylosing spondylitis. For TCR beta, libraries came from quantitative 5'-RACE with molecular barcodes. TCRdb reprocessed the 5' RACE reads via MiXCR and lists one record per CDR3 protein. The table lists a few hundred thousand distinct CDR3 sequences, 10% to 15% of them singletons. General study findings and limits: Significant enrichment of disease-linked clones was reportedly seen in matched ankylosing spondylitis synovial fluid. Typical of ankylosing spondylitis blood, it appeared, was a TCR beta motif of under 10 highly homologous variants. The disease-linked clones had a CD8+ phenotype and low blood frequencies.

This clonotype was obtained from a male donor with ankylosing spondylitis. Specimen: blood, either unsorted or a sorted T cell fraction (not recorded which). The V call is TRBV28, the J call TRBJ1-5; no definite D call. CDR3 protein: CASSLRRGNQPQHF. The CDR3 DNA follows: TGTGCCAGCAGTTTACGGCGGGGTAATCAGCCCCAGCATTTT.